Here is one T cell receptor (beta chain) with its context. What it recognizes is unknown. This CDR3 has 15 amino acids. The germline V gene encodes CDR1 SGHVS and CDR2 FQNEAQ. The V end was cut by 0 bases, the J end by 7 bases, with 15 bases between. This entry belongs to a study of T cell responses to AZD1222 COVID-19 vaccine. Study-level findings and limits: Two AZD1222 doses significantly raised spike-specific TCR breadth and depth over controls.

Assay used: immunoSEQ multiplex PCR; TCRdb lists only in-frame clones, some missing. The sample contains some 100,000 clones, roughly 90% of which appear only once. The sample was peripheral blood, taken on day 0 of AZD1222 vaccination. This TCR was sampled from an adult in good health. The J gene is TRBJ2-5, the V gene TRBV7-8, with D possibly matching TRBD1 (5 bases). CDR3 loop: CASSLAPLIQGTQYF. The CDR3 DNA is TGTGCCAGCAGCTTAGCGCCGCTAATCCAGGGGACCCAGTACTTC.